The 7 T cell receptor beta chains given below trace back to one sample, sequenced in a study of cytomegalovirus exposure and HLA in healthy donors. Profiling relied on immunoSEQ multiplex PCR, and the TCRdb table lists in-frame clones only, not all of them. The table includes around 250,000 clones, around 87% detected once. Sequencing was performed on PBMCs. Receptors were obtained from a woman younger than 30 in good health and CMV-seronegative.

The genes are TRBV27 and TRBJ2-1; 7 positions match TRBD1. Germline V CDR1 and CDR2: MNHEY, SMNVEV (reference sequence). The CDR3 sequence is 19 residues long. With 5 bases clipped from V and 2 bases from J, the junction kept 18 bases outside the gene matches. The CDR3, as DNA: TGTGCCAGCAGTCCACGAACGGGACAGTATAACTTTCCCTACAATGAGCAGTTCTTC. This codes for CASSPRTGQYNFPYNEQFF.

This clone was seen a handful of times. This rearrangement joins TRBV19 to TRBJ1-1; D might be TRBD1 (5 bases). The CDR3 runs 14 residues. Germline V gene data show CDR1 as LNHDA and CDR2 as SQIVND (reference sequence). V was clipped by 6 bases and J by 1 base, with 12 bases between them. The CDR3 here is CASSSRTRNTEAFF. Written as DNA, the CDR3 is TGTGCCAGTAGCTCCCGGACAAGGAACACTGAAGCTTTCTTT.

DNA of the CDR3: TGTGCCAGCAGACCGACAGGGGCCGGAAACACCATATATTTT. The encoded protein is CASRPTGAGNTIYF. The V and J genes are TRBV7-2 and TRBJ1-3, with 8 bases aligning to TRBD1. The CDR3 totals 14 residues. V trimming: 6 bases; J trimming: 4 bases; junction bases outside the gene matches: 5. The germline V gene encodes CDR1 SGHTA and CDR2 FQGNSA.

The chain recombines TRBV7-8 with TRBJ2-4; D is perhaps TRBD2 (5 bases). This CDR3 has 17 amino acids. Trimming stripped 5 bases from V and 0 bases from J, with 17 bases between. CDR1 SGHVS and CDR2 FQNEAQ come from the germline V gene. The CDR3 DNA is TGTGCCAGCAGCCTACCAAACAAGGACTTAGCCAAAAACATTCAGTACTTC. It codes for CASSLPNKDLAKNIQYF.

The chain joins TRBV5-6 to TRBJ2-2, with 10 bases lining up with TRBD2. The CDR3 is 14 amino acids. CDR1 is SGHDT and CDR2 is YYEEEE in the germline V gene. V lost 6 bases to trimming and J lost 4 bases; unmatched junction nucleotides: 3. The CDR3 region has the DNA TGTGCCAGCAAGGTAGCGGGGGGCACCGGGGAGCTGTTTTTT. Translated: CASKVAGGTGELFF.

The genes are TRBV7-9 and TRBJ1-4; TRBD1 is a possible D gene (6 bases). Germline-derived CDR1 and CDR2 are SEHNR and FQNEAQ (reference sequence). The V end lost 6 bases, the J end lost 6 bases, and 14 bases lay between the germline ends. This CDR3 is built from 14 residues. Here the CDR3 reads CASSYGGADEKLFF. CDR3 in DNA: TGTGCCAGCAGTTATGGGGGGGCGGATGAAAAACTGTTTTTT.

V and J are TRBV7-9 and TRBJ1-1; perhaps TRBD1 as D (5 bases). The CDR3 is made up of 15 amino acids. CDR1 and CDR2 from the germline V gene are SEHNR and FQNEAQ (reference sequence). Trimming cost V 5 bases and J 1 base, with 14 bases left between them. For the CDR3, the DNA is TGTGCCAGCAGCCCTACGACAGACGGGAACACTGAAGCTTTCTTT. This codes for CASSPTTDGNTEAFF.